This TCR beta chain comes out of a study of cytomegalovirus exposure and HLA in healthy donors (TCRdb year 2017). For the study in its entirety: According to an earlier analysis of a few hundred of the donors, some 170 million T cells yielded 90 million to 130 million unique TCR beta sequences and about 300 Gb of sequence data. Using immunosequencing, the study profiled T cell repertoires from about 620 subjects and related those repertoires to cytomegalovirus serostatus. Typing coverage varied by locus: roughly 620-640 donors for A, B, C, DRB1 and DQB1; 500 to 550 for DQA1; about 570 for DPA1; roughly 450 for DPB1. A later analysis re-examined previously published TCR beta repertoires from 610 or so donors and added high-resolution HLA genotyping to investigate patterns of TCR occurrence. HLA typing included class I and class II loci at four-digit resolution. Of the roughly 400 genotyped donors, roughly 80% were placed in the genetic ancestry cluster associated with self-reported Caucasian donors. All discovery cohort repertoires had been generated on a single sequencing platform. Across some 400 genotyped donors of the cohort, an average of about 240,000 unique TCR beta nucleotide sequences per donor were sequenced, and 15% to 20% of those sequences were non-productive. The study combined high-throughput TCR immunosequencing, statistical association of individual TCRs with disease status, and machine learning to predict cytomegalovirus infection status. Along with the approximately 650-subject first cohort, a separate validation cohort of around 120 different subjects was used. An early release covering about 600 HLA-typed donors comprised roughly 300 gigabases of sequencing data and roughly 86 million unique TCR sequences. The study aimed to test whether signatures of past pathogen exposure could be identified by cataloging public T cell receptors. Donor age, sex, ethnicity and CMV serostatus were compiled together with the repertoire data. In an earlier analysis of 587 of the donors, high-throughput TCR beta sequencing was used to judge whether each TCR beta V gene segment behaved as functional or pseudogenic. Five DR-DQ haplotypes were treated as single units for association and clustering because of strong linkage in the cohort. Rather than drawing on any new phenotypic data, the later analysis identified candidate immune exposures from TCR beta sequences and the way those sequences occurred across donors. A later genetic analysis took genome-wide SNP genotypes for about three fifths of the 666 donors and used that subset as a discovery cohort. Beyond this particular receptor, the publication reports: Sequencing depth was assumed to be roughly uniform across donors in the presence/absence analyses, though that assumption may not hold. In the study, approximately 150 TCR beta chains were listed as associated with cytomegalovirus. In a later analysis, around 17,000 TCR beta sequences were associated with specific HLA alleles at a false discovery rate of 0.05. V-gene and J-gene trimming of TCR beta chains was associated with a missense DCLRE1C variant in a later genetic analysis, and the association was replicated in an independent cohort. A later analysis found that TCR association rates varied across HLA loci, with DRB1 alleles showing the most associated TCRs and HLA-C alleles the fewest. While some public TCRs were present in many individuals, most TCR sequences turned up only very rarely across donors. Most CMV-associated TCR beta chains appeared to be HLA-restricted in a later analysis, and the HLA associations seemed to be driven largely by CMV exposure. HLA typing was unavailable for some donors at each locus, so association tests used only the typed subset. An earlier analysis of approximately 500 of the donors showed that most TCR beta V segments appeared in productive rearrangements either about 87% or about 30% of the time, which broadly matched IMGT annotations. In this cohort, only TCR beta chains were sequenced, and detectable features were limited by the absence of alpha or paired-chain data. Because counts were too low, seventeen rarely observed V segments, including chromosome 9 orphons, were left out of the earlier analysis of about 500 of the donors. A few of the identified cytomegalovirus-associated TCR beta chains were confirmed in vitro to be specific for cytomegalovirus antigens. It was suggested by the authors that the approach could potentially be generalized to other disease states and immunological phenotypes. When HLA alleles, especially DR and DQ, strongly co-occurred, TCR associations were difficult to assign to individual alleles. A cluster of highly shared sequence variants was judged likely to represent a technical artifact of the sequencing pipeline. According to a later analysis, parvovirus B19, influenza, CMV and Epstein-Barr virus appeared linked to several top co-occurrence clusters. Compared with equally common non-associated chains, HLA-associated TCR beta chains in a later analysis were more clonally expanded and had lower generation probabilities. A further reported finding was that TCR beta sequences accurately predicted the HLA-A and HLA-B alleles for most subjects in the first cohort. Because the 87-base-pair reads could not distinguish some IMGT-functional V segments, including TRBV6-2 and TRBV6-3, those segments were excluded. CMV serostatus was the only immune exposure information available for the cohort. Linkage disequilibrium might explain the correlated functional status among segregating V segments, but an unknown experimental factor could not be ruled out. The classifier was reported to diagnose cytomegalovirus status with high specificity and sensitivity in both the original and validation cohorts. In a later genetic analysis, fewer N-insertions in productive TCRs were reported among donors in an Asian-associated ancestry cluster than the approximately 630-donor mean.

Of note for this clone: What antigen it recognizes has not been identified. No base qualities exist here, and no much larger clone lies one base off it.

Including cysteine and phenylalanine, the CDR3 has 13 amino acids. The read is trimmed to its CDR3 DNA, 39 bases read in frame from base 1. At the junction V is shortened by 4 bases and J by 4 bases, with 8 bases in between. The germline V gene provides CDR1 SNHLY and CDR2 FYNNEI. In total, 666 healthy bone marrow donors made up the cohort. At the time of sampling, all cohort members were nominally healthy, though unrecorded immune exposures were likely present. The donor tested CMV seropositive, placing the donor among the 289 seropositive members of the cohort. Each donor provided a peripheral blood sample, and peripheral blood mononuclear cells were used for TCR beta sequencing. Genomic DNA extraction from the blood cell samples was performed with the Qiagen DNeasy Blood Extraction Kit. The library was built by means of the immunoSEQ multiplex PCR assay. For the multiplex PCR, a mixture combining 60 forward primers for TCR Vbeta segments and 13 reverse primers for TCR Jbeta segments was used. The CDR3 region of rearranged TCR beta genes was amplified from genomic DNA by a multiplex PCR assay. On the Illumina HiSeq System, the amplified TCR beta libraries were sequenced as 87-base-pair reads. The source study handled its data this way. A later analysis tallied around 87 million unique TCR beta chains across the roughly 610 repertoires, and about 10 million of those chains were shared by two or more donors. Raw reads were error-corrected and collapsed into unique sequences by a nearest-neighbor algorithm in which closely related sequences were merged to remove PCR and sequencing errors. V, D and J gene segments were assigned by aligning CDR3 sequences to IMGT reference sequences. For a sequence to be retained, at least a six-nucleotide match to both a V gene segment and a J gene segment was required. A rearrangement counted as productive if the CDR3 had no stop codons and remained in frame with V and J, and every other rearrangement counted as non-productive. CDR3 was defined by IMGT convention, running from the second conserved V-encoded cysteine to the conserved J-encoded phenylalanine. The earlier analysis of about 560 of the donors excluded any sequence lacking an unambiguous match to a single V gene segment. An earlier analysis of over 450 of the donors classified V segments as functional when productive rearrangements were above 56.7% and as segregating when the standard deviation between donors was above 5%. To diagnose cytomegalovirus status from the catalog of TCR beta chain sequences, a statistical classification framework was built. V and J gene assignment, in a later analysis, came from comparing TCR nucleotide sequences with IMGT/GENE-DB human TR gene sequences. In a later analysis, CDR3 sequences and most-parsimonious VDJ recombination scenarios were assigned using the TCRdist pipeline. In a later analysis, each TCR beta chain was defined by its CDR3 amino acid sequence together with its V-gene family, and reads without a unique V-gene family were excluded. A later analysis removed several hundred highly shared, low-generation-probability nucleotide sequences to deal with suspected cross-contamination and a sequencing artifact. For each public chain, a later analysis derived a clonal expansion index from normalized ranks of inferred template counts within each repertoire. Generation probabilities in a later analysis came from a VDJ recombination model fitted to out-of-frame rearrangements, and those results were checked against IGoR. In a later analysis, hypergeometric tests were used to score TCR-TCR, TCR-HLA and TCR-CMV co-occurrence, with a repertoire-size bias correction applied to TCR pairs. To estimate false discovery rates, a later analysis permuted the HLA or CMV assignments 20 times. In a later analysis, co-occurring TCRs were grouped using DBSCAN, and TCRdist sequence similarity was added for clustering within HLA-allele-positive subsets. Co-occurrence clustering excluded repertoires with fewer than 30,000 or more than 120,000 public chains, plus five with anomalous nucleotide sharing. This immuneACCESS table, as held by TCRdb, lists in-frame sequences with V and J called but not all clones. Of the missing ones, under half trace to an unresolved V gene in checked studies; the others have no known cause. V, J and clone size derive from that table, while D and trimming were established from the DNA sequence. Across this sample there are 150,000 to 200,000 clones, with about four fifths seen only once. The biggest ten clones account for about 14% of the sample.

The TCR sequence derives from a woman aged 30 to 39 in good health and CMV-seropositive. What was sequenced was PBMCs. The chain is made from TRBV2 and TRBJ2-1; the D gene is perhaps TRBD1, from 6 matching bases. The DNA sequence is given as TGTGCCAGCAGTGTCGACAGGTACAATGAGCAGTTCTTC. Translated, this is CASSVDRYNEQFF.